The entry below gives a single T cell receptor (beta chain) sequence along with its context. The sample originates from a study of blood T cells in healthy people across ages. Germline loops: CDR1 MDHEN, CDR2 SYDVKM. V was pared by 10 bases and J by 8 bases, with 10 bases between. CDR3 length equals 10 residues. Next came a second PCR, run for about 7 to 12 cycles, which used a sample-barcoded 5' primer along with a J-beta primer mix. TCRdb ran MiXCR on the 5' RACE reads and lists one entry per CDR3 protein. The table has hundreds of thousands of distinct CDR3 sequences, 58% seen once. This chain uses TRBV28 with TRBJ2-3; D is perhaps TRBD2 (5 bases). This sequence was found in a man aged 55 to 69 in good health. Sequenced: blood. CDR3 loop: CATREGTQYF. The DNA for the CDR3 is TGTGCCACCCGAGAGGGTACGCAGTATTTT.